This record looks at one TCR beta chain sequence and its context. This record comes from a study of shared T cell receptors in the human thymus. J was trimmed by 1 base and V by 6 bases; bases with no gene match: 15. The CDR3 contains 18 residues. From germline, CDR1 is MDHEN and CDR2 SYDVKM. Clones were sequenced by immunoSEQ multiplex PCR, and TCRdb holds only the in-frame ones, with some missing. The sample consists of hundreds of thousands of clones, around three quarters of them appearing once. Another study also made use of these data, one on human thymus T cells. From that paper: Among the donors, all were healthy Finnish infants having corrective surgery for congenital heart defects. Thymic samples were excised during corrective heart operations. What appeared biased in thymic and blood repertoires was the usage of V and J genes. Related research found strongly overlapping thymic repertoires in unrelated individuals.

This sequence joins TRBV28 and TRBJ2-3; the match to TRBD2 covers 8 bases. This TCR was recovered from a boy under two years old with a congenital heart defect. Sequenced material: thymocytes. The DNA of the CDR3 is TGTGCCAGCAGCATCGGGAGAATGAGCGGGAGTGGCACAGATACGCAGTATTTT. Its translation is CASSIGRMSGSGTDTQYF.